This TCR beta chain appears in the sequencing data of a study of blood T cell repertoires in COVID-19. The overall study: There were acute and convalescent COVID-19 samples, and they came from the United States, Italy and Spain.

Clones were read by immunoSEQ multiplex PCR, and TCRdb kept only the in-frame ones, dropping some. The sample holds tens of thousands of clones, approximately 89% seen once. Germline V gives CDR1 LGHDT, CDR2 YNNKEL (reference sequence). The CDR3 covers 13 residues. V lost 0 bases and J 7 bases, leaving 9 bases between the germline ends. The sample comprised peripheral blood. This clonotype was obtained from a woman aged 60-70 years with acute or convalescent COVID-19. The chain links TRBV3-1 (or the pseudogene TRBV3-2) to TRBJ2-5, with D possibly matching TRBD2 (6 bases). Here the CDR3 DNA reads TGTGCCAGCAGCCAAGACGGGAGCTGGACCCAGTACTTC. Translated: CASSQDGSWTQYF.